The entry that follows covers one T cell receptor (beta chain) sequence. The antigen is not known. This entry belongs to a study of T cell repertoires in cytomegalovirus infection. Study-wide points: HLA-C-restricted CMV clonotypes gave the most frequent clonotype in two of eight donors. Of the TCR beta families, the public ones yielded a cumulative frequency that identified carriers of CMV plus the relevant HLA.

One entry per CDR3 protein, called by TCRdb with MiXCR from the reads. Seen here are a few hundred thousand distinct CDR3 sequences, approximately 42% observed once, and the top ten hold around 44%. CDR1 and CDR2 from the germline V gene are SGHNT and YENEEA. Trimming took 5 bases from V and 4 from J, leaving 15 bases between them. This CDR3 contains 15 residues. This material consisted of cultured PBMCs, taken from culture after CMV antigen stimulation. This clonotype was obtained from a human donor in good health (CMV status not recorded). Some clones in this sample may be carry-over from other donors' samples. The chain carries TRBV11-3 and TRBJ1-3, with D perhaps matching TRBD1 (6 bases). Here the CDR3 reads CASSVRQEGGNTIYF. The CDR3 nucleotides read TGTGCCAGCAGCGTCAGACAGGAGGGCGGAAACACCATATATTTT.